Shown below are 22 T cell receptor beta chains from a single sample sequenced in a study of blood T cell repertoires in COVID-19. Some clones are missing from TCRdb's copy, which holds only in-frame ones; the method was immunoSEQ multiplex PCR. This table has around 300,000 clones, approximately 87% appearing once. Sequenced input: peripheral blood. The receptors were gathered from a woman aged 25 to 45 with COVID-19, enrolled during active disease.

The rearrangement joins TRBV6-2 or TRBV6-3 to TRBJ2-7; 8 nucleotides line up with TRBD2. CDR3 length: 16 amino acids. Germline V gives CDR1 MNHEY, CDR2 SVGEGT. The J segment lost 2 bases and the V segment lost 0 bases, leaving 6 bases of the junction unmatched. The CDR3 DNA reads TGTGCCAGCAGTTACTCGACGGGAGGGAGGGCCTACGAGCAGTACTTC. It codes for CASSYSTGGRAYEQYF.

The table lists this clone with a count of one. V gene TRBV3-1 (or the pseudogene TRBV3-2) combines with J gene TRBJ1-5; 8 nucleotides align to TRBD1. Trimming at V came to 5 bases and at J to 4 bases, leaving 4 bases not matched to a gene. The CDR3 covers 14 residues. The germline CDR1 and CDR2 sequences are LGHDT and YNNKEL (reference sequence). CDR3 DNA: TGTGCCAGCAGCTGGACAGGGTATAATCAGCCCCAGCATTTT. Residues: CASSWTGYNQPQHF.

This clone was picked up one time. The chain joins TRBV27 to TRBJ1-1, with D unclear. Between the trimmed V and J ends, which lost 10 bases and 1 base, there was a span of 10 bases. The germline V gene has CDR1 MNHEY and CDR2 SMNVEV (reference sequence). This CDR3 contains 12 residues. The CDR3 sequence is CAIQPGNTEAFF. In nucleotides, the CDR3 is TGTGCCATACAGCCAGGGAACACTGAAGCTTTCTTT.

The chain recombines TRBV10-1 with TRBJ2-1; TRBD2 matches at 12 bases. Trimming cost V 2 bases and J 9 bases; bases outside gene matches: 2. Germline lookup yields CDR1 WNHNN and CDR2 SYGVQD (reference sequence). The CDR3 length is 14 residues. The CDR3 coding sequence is TGCGCCAGCAGTGAGACGGGACTAGCGGGTGAGCAGTTCTTC. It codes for CASSETGLAGEQFF.

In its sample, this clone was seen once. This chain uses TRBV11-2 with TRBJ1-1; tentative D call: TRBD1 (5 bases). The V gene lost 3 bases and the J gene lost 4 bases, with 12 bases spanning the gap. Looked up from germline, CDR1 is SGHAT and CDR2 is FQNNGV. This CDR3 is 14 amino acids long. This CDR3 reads CASSLEQEGTEAFF. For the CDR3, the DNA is TGTGCCAGCAGCTTGGAACAGGAGGGCACTGAAGCTTTCTTT. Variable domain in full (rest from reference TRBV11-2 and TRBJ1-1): EAGVAQSPRYKIIEKRQSVAFWCNPISGHATLYWYQQILGQGPKLLIQFQNNGVVDDSQLPKDRFSAERLKGVDSTLKIQPAKLEDSAVYLCASSLEQEGTEAFFGQGTRLTVV.

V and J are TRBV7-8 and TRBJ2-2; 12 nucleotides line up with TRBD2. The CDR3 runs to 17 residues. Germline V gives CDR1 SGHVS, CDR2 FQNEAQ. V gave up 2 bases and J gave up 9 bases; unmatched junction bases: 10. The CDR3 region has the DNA TGTGCCAGCAGCTTATCGACTAGCGGGAGTTTTGACAGGGAGCTGTTTTTT. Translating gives CASSLSTSGSFDRELFF. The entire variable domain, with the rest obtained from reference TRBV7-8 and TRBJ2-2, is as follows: GAGVSQSPRYKVAKRGQDVALRCDPISGHVSLFWYQQALGQGPEFLTYFQNEAQLDKSGLPSDRFFAERPEGSVSTLKIQRTQQEDSAVYLCASSLSTSGSFDRELFFGEGSRLTVL.

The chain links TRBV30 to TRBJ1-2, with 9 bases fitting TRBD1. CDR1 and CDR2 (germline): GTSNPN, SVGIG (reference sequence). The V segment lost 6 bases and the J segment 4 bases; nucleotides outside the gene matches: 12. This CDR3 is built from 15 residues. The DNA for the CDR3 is TGTGCCTGCCCCCCGGGGGACAGGGAACCCTATGGCTACACCTTC. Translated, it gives CACPPGDREPYGYTF.

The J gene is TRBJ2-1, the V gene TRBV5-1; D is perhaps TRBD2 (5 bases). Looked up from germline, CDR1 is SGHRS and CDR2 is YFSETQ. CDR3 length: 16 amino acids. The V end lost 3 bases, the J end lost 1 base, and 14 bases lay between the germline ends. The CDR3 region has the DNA TGCGCCAGCAGCTGGGGTGGCGGGTTATCCTACAATGAGCAGTTCTTC. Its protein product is CASSWGGGLSYNEQFF.

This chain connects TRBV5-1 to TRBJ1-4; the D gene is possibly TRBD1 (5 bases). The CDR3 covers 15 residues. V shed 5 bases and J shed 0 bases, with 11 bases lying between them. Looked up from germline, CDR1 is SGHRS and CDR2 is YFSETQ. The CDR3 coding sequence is TGCGCCAGCAGTTCGGGGGACCCAACTAATGAAAAACTGTTTTTT. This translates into CASSSGDPTNEKLFF.

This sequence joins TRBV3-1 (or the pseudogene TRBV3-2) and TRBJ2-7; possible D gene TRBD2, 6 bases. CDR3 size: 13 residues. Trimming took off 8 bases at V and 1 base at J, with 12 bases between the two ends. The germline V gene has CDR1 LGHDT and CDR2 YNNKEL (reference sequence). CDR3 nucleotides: TGTGCCAGCGGGGTCGGGAGTTCCTACGAGCAGTACTTC. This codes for CASGVGSSYEQYF.

CDR3 residues: CASSINRETYEQYF. CDR3 in DNA: TGTGCCAGTAGTATAAACAGGGAAACCTACGAGCAGTACTTC. The rearrangement joins TRBV19 to TRBJ2-7; a possible D gene is TRBD1 (6 bases). The CDR3 sequence is 14 residues long. V was clipped by 2 bases and J by 2 bases, with 10 bases between them. Per germline, CDR1 LNHDA and CDR2 SQIVND (reference sequence).

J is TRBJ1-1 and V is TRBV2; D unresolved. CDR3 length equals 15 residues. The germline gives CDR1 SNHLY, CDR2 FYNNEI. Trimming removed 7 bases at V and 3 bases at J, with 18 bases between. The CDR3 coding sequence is TGTGCCAGCACCTCGCGGCTTCAGATTCACACTGAAGCTTTCTTT. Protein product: CASTSRLQIHTEAFF.

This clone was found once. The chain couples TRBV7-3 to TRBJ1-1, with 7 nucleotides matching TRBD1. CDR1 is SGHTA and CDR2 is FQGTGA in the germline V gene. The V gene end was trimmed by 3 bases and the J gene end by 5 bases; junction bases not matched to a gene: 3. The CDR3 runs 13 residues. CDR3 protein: CASSLDRLTEAFF. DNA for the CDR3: TGTGCCAGCAGCTTGGACAGGTTGACTGAAGCTTTCTTT.

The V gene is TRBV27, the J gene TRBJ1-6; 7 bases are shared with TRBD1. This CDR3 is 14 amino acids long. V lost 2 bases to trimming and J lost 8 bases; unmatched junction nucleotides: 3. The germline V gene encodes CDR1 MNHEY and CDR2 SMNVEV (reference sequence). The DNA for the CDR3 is TGTGCCAGCAGTTTACGACAGGGTTATTCACCCCTCCACTTT. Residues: CASSLRQGYSPLHF.

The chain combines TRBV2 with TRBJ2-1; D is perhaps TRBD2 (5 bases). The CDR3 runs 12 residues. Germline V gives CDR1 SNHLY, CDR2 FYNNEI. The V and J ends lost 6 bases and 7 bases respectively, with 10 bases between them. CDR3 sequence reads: CASRSAANEQFF. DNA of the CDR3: TGTGCCAGCAGGTCAGCGGCTAATGAGCAGTTCTTC. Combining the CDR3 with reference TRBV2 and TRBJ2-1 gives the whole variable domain EPEVTQTPSHQVTQMGQEVILRCVPISNHLYFYWYRQILGQKVEFLVSFYNNEISEKSEIFDDQFSVERPDGSNFTLKIRSTKLEDSAMYFCASRSAANEQFFGPGTRLTVL.

This CDR3 reads CASSPRNDEGAEQYF. The CDR3 region has the DNA TGTGCCAGCAGCCCTAGAAATGATGAAGGGGCGGAGCAGTACTTC. The chain has TRBV7-7 and TRBJ2-7, with D perhaps TRBD1 (5 bases). CDR1 and CDR2 (germline): SSHAT, FNYEAQ (reference sequence). V lost 5 bases to trimming and J lost 7 bases, with 21 bases between them. This CDR3 spans 15 amino acids.

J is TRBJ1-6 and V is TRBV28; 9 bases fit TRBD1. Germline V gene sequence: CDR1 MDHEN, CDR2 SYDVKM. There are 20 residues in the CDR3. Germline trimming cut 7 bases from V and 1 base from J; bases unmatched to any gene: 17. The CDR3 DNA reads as TGTGCCAGCACAAAACCAGGACAGGGGACTTGGAGTTCCTATAATTCACCCCTCCACTTT. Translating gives CASTKPGQGTWSSYNSPLHF.

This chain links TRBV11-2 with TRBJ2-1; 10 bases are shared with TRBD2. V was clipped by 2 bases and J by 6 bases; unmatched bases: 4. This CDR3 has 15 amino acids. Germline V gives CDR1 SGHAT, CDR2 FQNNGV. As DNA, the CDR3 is TGTGCCAGCAGCTTAACTAGCGGGAACAGCAATGAGCAGTTCTTC. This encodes CASSLTSGNSNEQFF.

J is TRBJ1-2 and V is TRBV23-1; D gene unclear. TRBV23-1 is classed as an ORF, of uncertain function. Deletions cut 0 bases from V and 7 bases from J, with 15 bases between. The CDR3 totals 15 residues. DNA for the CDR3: TGCGCCAGCAGTCAATCGAGGGAACAAGAGAGTGGCTACACCTTC. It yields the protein CASSQSREQESGYTF.

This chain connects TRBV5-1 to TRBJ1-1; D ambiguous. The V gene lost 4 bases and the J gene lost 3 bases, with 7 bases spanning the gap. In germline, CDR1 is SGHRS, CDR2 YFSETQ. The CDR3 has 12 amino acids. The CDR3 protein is CASSKYDTEAFF. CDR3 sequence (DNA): TGCGCCAGCAGCAAATATGACACTGAAGCTTTCTTT.

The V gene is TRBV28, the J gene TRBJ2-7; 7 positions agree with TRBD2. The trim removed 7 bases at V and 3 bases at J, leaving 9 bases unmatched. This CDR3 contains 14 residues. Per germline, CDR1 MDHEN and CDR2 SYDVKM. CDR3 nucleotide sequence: TGTGCCAGCACCCAGGGAGGGAGCGGCTACGAGCAGTACTTC. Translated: CASTQGGSGYEQYF.

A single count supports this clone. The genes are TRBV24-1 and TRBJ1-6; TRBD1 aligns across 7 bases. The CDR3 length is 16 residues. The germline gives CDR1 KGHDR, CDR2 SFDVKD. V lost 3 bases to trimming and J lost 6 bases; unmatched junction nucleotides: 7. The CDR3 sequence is CATSDPRDRLNSPLHF. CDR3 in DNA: TGTGCCACCAGTGATCCCCGGGACAGACTTAATTCACCCCTCCACTTT.